This T cell receptor (beta chain) originates from a study of T-cell memory formation after mild COVID-19. This CDR3 region has 11 residues. Trimming pared 8 bases from V and 5 bases from J, leaving 10 bases between. One entry per CDR3 protein, called by TCRdb with MiXCR from the 5' RACE reads. The sample has roughly 610,000 distinct CDR3 sequences, roughly a sixth seen once. Study-level findings and limits: The study found contracting CD4+ clones mainly in CM and EM and contracting CD8+ clones in EMRA. Whether second-wave clones peaking at day 37 were SARS-CoV-2 specific went unconfirmed.

As to this clonotype: What it recognizes is unknown.

Sequencing was done on a sample of PBMCs or a T cell subset sorted from them (not recorded which). The genes are TRBV12-3 or TRBV12-4 and TRBJ2-7, with a tentative D call TRBD2 (6 bases). The TCR originated in an adult woman who had mild COVID-19 (a few samples of this study predate the infection). Cell type and time point are not known. The CDR3 loop reads CASAGNHEQYF. The CDR3 DNA is TGTGCCAGCGCGGGGAACCACGAGCAGTACTTC.